The present entry profiles one T cell receptor (beta chain) with its context. Its matching antigen is unknown. This record belongs to a study of a mutant IDH1 vaccine in newly diagnosed glioma. Study-wide context: Vaccine dosing followed radiotherapy by 4-6 weeks, or accompanied temozolomide cycles.

The CDR3 spans 19 residues. Trimming at V came to 4 bases and at J to 4 bases, leaving 22 bases not matched to a gene. CDR1 is KGHSH, CDR2 LQKENI, per germline. Indicated time point: week 11, during vaccination. Every vaccination contained 300 ug of the mutant IDH1 20-mer peptide and was paired with topical imiquimod. TCRdb's copy holds only in-frame clones and misses some; the assay was immunoSEQ multiplex PCR. The sample shows more than 55,000 clones, 70% to 85% of them seen only once. This sequence originates from a man younger than 45 with glioma. The rearrangement uses TRBV18 and TRBJ2-7; 7 nucleotides match TRBD2. The input for sequencing was PBMCs, taken from a glioma patient whose treatment included an IDH1 peptide vaccine. The CDR3 is CASSHFGWERDQTIYEQYF. The CDR3 DNA is TGTGCCAGCTCACATTTTGGCTGGGAGCGGGACCAGACCATATACGAGCAGTACTTC.